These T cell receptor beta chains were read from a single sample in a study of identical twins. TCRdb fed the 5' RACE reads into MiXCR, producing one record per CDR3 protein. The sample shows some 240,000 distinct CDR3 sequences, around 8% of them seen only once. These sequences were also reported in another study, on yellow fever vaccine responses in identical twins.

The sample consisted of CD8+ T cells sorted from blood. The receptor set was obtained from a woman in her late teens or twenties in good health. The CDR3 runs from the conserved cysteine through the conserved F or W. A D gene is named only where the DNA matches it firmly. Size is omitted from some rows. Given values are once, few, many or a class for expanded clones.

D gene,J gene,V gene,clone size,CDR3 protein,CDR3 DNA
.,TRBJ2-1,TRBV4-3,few,CASSQDWGLNNEQFF,TGCGCCAGCAGCCAAGATTGGGGGCTCAACAATGAGCAGTTCTTC
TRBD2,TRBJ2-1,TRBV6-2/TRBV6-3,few,CASSYSGGGVGEQFF,TGTGCCAGCAGTTATTCCGGCGGGGGTGTGGGTGAGCAGTTCTTC
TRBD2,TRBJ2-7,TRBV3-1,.,CATSLTFTSGVDYEQYF,TGTGCCACCAGCCTTACATTTACTAGCGGGGTGGACTACGAGCAGTACTTC
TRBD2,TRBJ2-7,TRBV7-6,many,CASSLNPGTMKTYEQYF,TGTGCCAGCAGCTTAAATCCCGGGACTATGAAAACCTACGAGCAGTACTTC
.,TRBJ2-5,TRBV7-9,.,CASLGETQYF,TGTGCCAGCCTAGGGGAGACCCAGTACTTC
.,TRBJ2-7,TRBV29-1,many,CSVGGGSSYEQYF,TGCAGCGTTGGAGGTGGCAGCTCCTACGAGCAGTACTTC
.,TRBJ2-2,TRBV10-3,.,CAISESVSGELFF,TGTGCCATCAGTGAGTCCGTATCCGGGGAGCTGTTTTTT
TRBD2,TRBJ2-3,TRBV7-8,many,CASSLGTSGPIGGDTQYF,TGTGCCAGCAGCTTAGGGACTAGCGGGCCCATAGGGGGAGATACGCAGTATTTT
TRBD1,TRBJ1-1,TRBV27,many,CASSLSATGREAFF,TGTGCCAGCAGTTTGTCGGCGACAGGGAGGGAAGCTTTCTTT
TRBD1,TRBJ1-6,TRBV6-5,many,CASSYSKVSRGNSPLHF,TGTGCCAGCAGTTACTCGAAAGTGTCCAGGGGGAATTCACCCCTCCACTTT
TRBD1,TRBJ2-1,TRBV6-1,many,CASSPAQGLLYNEQFF,TGTGCCAGCAGCCCGGCACAGGGGCTCCTTTACAATGAGCAGTTCTTC
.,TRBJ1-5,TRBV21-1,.,CASSRYGQGDQPQHF,TGTGCCAGCAGCAGGTACGGACAGGGGGATCAGCCCCAGCATTTT